This TCR beta chain was obtained from a study of graft-versus-host responses after intestinal transplantation. This clone showed up just once. Its antigen remains unknown. After removal of 4 bases from V and 4 bases from J, the junction contained 4 bases not matched to a gene. Germline loops: CDR1 SNHLY, CDR2 FYNNEI. CDR3 length: 15 amino acids. Method: immunoSEQ multiplex PCR; TCRdb's copy keeps in-frame clones and lacks some. Of 85,000 to 90,000 clones listed, 75% to 90% are singletons. The receptor's source is a human donor who received an intestinal transplant. J is TRBJ2-5 and V is TRBV2; TRBD2 matches 12 bases. Sequences were derived from unstimulated CD4+ T cells sorted from spleen or lymph node cells, sampled before intestinal transplant. The DNA for the CDR3 is TGTGCCAGCAGTGGGAGGGGACTAGCGGGAGAGACCCAGTACTTC. Amino acid sequence: CASSGRGLAGETQYF.